This T cell receptor (beta chain) is from a study of T cell responses to AZD1222 COVID-19 vaccine. Sequencing used immunoSEQ multiplex PCR; TCRdb keeps in-frame clones, though not all of them. Of 100,000 to 140,000 clones listed, approximately 90% were seen once; the top ten hold 22%. This clone was seen just once. V was trimmed by 0 bases and J by 7 bases, leaving 11 bases between them. Per the germline V gene, CDR1 is SGDLS and CDR2 is YYNGEE. The CDR3 loop spans 13 amino acids. The rearrangement uses TRBV9 and TRBJ2-7; D gene unclear. This TCR was sampled from an adult in good health. The specimen comprised peripheral blood, sampled on day 0 of AZD1222 vaccination. The DNA of the CDR3 is TGTGCCAGCAGCGTAGATCTTGTGAGGGAGCAGTACTTC. As protein: CASSVDLVREQYF. Full variable domain (outside the CDR3, taken from reference TRBV9 and TRBJ2-7): DSGVTQTPKHLITATGQRVTLRCSPRSGDLSVYWYQQSLDQGLQFLIQYYNGEERAKGNILERFSAQQFPDLHSELNLSSLELGDSALYFCASSVDLVREQYFGPGTRLTVT.